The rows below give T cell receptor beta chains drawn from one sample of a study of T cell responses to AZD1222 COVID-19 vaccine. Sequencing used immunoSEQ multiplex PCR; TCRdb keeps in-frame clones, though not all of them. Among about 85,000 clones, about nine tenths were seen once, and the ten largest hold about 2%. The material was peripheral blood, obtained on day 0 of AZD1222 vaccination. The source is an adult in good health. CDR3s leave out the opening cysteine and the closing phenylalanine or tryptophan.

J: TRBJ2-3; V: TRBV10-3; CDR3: AISLGTTDTQY
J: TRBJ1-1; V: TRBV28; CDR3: ASSLGRATEAF
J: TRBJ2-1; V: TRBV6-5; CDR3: ASRLGLVNNEQF
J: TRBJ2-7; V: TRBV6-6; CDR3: ASRQGQGAWEQY
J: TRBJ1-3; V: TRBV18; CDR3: ASSPLDRESGNTIY
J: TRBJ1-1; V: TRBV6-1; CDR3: ASSESPRVGAF
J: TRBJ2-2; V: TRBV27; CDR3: ASSLSRGELF
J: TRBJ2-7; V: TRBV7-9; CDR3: ASSLAGPAYEQY
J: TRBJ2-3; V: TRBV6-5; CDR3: ASTKTASTDTQY
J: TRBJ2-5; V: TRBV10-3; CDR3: AISALGQGQETQY
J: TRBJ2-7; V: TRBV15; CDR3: ATSRDPANYEQY
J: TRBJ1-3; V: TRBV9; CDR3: ASSEGGSSGNTIY
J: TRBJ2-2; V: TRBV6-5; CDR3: ASSWGSSTGELF
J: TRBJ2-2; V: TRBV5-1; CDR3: ASSQRQLAESTGELF
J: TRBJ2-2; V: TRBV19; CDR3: ASSWQTTTGELF
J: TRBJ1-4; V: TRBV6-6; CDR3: ASTQRGDQF
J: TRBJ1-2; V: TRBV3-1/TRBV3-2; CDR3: ASSQPGQGAGGYT
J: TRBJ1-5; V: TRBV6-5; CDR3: ASSPDINQPQH
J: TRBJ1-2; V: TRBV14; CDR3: ASSPGPVGYT
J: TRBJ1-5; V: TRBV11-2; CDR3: ASSLADSNQPQH
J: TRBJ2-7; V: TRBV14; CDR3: ASSQDVGGDSSPGYEQY
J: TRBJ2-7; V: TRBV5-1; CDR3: ASSSRTGGYEQY
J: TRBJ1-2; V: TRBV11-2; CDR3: ASSMDRNYGYT
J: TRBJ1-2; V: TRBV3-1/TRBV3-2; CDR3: ASGAGQLGYT
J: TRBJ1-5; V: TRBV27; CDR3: ASSPEGLLRNQPQH